This T cell receptor (beta chain) was sequenced for a study of CD8 T cells in ankylosing spondylitis. TCRdb recomputed calls from the 5' RACE reads with MiXCR, one row per CDR3 protein. Among about 160,000 distinct CDR3 sequences, approximately 48% were seen once, and the ten largest hold 13% to 15%. This CDR3 region has 15 residues. With 0 bases clipped from V and 2 bases from J, the junction kept 2 bases outside the gene matches. CDR1 and CDR2 from the germline V gene are SGDLS and YYNGEE. Sample: synovial fluid, either unsorted or a sorted T cell fraction (not recorded which). This TCR was recovered from a male donor with ankylosing spondylitis. The gene calls are TRBV9 and TRBJ2-7, with 10 bases aligning to TRBD1. The CDR3 region is CASSVEGQGTYEQYF. The CDR3 DNA reads TGTGCCAGCAGCGTAGAGGGACAGGGGACCTACGAGCAGTACTTC. The full variable domain, in which reference TRBV9 and TRBJ2-7 provide the parts outside the CDR3, is DSGVTQTPKHLITATGQRVTLRCSPRSGDLSVYWYQQSLDQGLQFLIQYYNGEERAKGNILERFSAQQFPDLHSELNLSSLELGDSALYFCASSVEGQGTYEQYFGPGTRLTVT.